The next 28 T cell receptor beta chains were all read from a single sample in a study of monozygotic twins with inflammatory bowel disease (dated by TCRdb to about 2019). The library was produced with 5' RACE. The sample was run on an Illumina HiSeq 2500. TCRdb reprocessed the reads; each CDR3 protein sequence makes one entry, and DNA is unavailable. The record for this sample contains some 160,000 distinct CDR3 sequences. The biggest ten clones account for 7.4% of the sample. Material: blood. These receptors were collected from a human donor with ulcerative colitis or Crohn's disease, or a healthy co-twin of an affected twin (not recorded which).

The CDR3: CASSLRAGRSTKNIQYF. The chain recombines TRBV5-4 with TRBJ2-4; checking the TCRdb D call of TRBD1 is not possible without DNA. Germline CDR1 reads SGHNT; CDR2 reads YYREEE (reference sequence). The CDR3 length is 17 residues.

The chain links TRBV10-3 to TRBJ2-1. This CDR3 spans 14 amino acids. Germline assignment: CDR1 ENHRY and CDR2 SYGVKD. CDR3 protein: CAISDSDPRYEQFF.

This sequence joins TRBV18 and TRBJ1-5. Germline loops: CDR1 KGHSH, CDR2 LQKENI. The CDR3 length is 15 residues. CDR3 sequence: CASSLKPDGNQPQHF.

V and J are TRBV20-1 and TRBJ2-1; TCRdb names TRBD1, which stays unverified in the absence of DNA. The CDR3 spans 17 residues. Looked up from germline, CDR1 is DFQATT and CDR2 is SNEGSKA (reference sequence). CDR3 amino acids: CSARGIGTASAYNEQFF.

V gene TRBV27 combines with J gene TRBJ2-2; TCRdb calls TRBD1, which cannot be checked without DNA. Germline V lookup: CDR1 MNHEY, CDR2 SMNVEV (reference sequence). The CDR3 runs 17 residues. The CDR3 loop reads CASSFQRTGGNTGELFF.

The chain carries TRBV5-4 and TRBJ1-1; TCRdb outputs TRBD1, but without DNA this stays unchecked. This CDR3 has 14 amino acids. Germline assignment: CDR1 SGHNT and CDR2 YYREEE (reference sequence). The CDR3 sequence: CASSEGQRNTEAFF.

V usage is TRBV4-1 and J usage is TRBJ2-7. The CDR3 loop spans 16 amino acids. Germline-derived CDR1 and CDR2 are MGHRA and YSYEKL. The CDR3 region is CASSQEWGAENYEQYF.

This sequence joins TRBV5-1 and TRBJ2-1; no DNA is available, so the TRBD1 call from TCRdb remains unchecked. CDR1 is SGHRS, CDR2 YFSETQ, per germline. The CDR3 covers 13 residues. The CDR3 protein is CASSHLTGNEQFF.

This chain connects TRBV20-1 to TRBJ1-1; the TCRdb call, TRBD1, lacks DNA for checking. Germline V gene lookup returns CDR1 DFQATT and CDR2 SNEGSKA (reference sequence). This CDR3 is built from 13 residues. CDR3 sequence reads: CSAPGQTNTEAFF.

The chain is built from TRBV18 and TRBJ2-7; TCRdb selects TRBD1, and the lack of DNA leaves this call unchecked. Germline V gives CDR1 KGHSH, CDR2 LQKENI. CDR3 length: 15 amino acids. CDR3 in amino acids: CASSPPPYTGGEQYF.

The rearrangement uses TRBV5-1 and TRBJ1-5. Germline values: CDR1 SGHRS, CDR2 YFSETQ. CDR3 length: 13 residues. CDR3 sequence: CASSLELNQPQHF.

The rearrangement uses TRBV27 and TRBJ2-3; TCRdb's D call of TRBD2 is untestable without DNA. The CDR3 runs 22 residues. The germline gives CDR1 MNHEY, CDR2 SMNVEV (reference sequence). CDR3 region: CASSLSHGGGRDIPWNTDTQYF.

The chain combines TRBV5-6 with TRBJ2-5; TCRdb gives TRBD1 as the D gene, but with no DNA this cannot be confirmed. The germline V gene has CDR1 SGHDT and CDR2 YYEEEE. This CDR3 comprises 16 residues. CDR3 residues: CASSFLLTGGQETQYF.

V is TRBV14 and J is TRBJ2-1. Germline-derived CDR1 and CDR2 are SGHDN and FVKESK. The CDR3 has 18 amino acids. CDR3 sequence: CASSQEIKRDLFYNEQFF.

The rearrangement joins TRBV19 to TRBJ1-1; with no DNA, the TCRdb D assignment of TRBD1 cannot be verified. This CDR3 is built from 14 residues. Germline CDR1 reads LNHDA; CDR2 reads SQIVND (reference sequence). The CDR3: CASSIGGRGTEAFF.

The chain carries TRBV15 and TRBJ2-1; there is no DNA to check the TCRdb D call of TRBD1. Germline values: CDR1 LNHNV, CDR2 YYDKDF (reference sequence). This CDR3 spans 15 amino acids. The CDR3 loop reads CATSAGADSYNEQFF.

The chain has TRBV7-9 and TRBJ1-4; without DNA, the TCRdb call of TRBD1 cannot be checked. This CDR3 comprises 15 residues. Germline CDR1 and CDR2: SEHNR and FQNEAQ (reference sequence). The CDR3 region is CASSLARGPNEKLFF.

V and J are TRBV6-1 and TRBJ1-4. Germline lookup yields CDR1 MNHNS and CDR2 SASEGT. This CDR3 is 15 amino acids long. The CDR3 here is CASSPSPRGREKLFF.

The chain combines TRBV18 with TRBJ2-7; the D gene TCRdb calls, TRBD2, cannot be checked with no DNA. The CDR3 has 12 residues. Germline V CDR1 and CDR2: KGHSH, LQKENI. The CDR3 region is CASSPLPGEQYF.

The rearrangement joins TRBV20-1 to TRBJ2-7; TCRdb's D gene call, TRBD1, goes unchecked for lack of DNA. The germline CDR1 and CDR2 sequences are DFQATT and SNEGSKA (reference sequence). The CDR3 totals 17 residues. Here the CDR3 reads CSAPGTGAIQHGNEQYF.

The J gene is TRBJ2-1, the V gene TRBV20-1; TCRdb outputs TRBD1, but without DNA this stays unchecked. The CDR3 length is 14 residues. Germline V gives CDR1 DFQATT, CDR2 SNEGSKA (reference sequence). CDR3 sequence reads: CSASLAGVSNEQFF.

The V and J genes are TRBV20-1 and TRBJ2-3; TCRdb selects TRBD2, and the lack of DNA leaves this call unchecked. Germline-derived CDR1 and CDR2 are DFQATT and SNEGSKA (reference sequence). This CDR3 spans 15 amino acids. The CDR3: CSAPPTDPNTDTQYF.

CDR3 region: CASSEGDSQGDTQYF. V is TRBV18 and J is TRBJ2-3; TCRdb indicates TRBD1, and absent DNA this call remains unverified. Looked up from germline, CDR1 is KGHSH and CDR2 is LQKENI. CDR3 length: 15 residues.

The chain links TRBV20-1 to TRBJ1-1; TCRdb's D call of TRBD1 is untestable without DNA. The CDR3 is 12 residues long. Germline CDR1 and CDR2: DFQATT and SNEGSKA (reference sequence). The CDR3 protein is CSARGPNTEAFF.

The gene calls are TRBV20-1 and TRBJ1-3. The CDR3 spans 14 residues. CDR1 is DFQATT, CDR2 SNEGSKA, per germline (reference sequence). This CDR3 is CSARDRSSGNTIYF.

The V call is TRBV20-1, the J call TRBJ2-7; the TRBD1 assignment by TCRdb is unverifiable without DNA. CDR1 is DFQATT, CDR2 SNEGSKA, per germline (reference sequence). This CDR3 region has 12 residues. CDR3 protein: CSASHQGSEQYF.

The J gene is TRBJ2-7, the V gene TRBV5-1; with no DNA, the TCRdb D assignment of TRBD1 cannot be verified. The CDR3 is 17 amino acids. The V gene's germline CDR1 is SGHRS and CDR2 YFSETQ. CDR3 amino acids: CASSPDRGYSDSYEQYF.

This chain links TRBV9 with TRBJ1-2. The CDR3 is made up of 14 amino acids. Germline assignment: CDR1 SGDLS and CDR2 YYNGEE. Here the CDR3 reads CASSGPSGLGGYTF.